These T cell receptor beta chains were read from a single sample in a study of T-cell reconstitution after alpha-beta-depleted transplantation in children. TCRdb reprocessed the PCR reads with MiXCR, giving one entry per CDR3 protein. The sample has under 400,000 distinct CDR3 sequences; 23% are singletons. Sample: PBMCs, mostly from graft donor cells, taken 180 days after TCRalphabeta/CD19-depleted stem cell transplant. These TCRs come from a male patient between 10 and 17 years old who had a stem cell transplant for acute lymphoblastic leukemia, so the T cells may come from the graft donor. Each CDR3 is given with its conserved first and last residue. The order of the fields is clone size, V gene, J gene, D gene, CDR3 length, CDR3 DNA, CDR3 protein. D genes are given only for firm matches. Clone size is stated in some rows and not others, as once, few, many or a class when expanded.

.	TRBV12-3/TRBV12-4	TRBJ1-3	.	14	TGTGCCAGCAACCCCCTACTCTCTGGAAACACCATATATTTT	CASNPLLSGNTIYF
few	TRBV7-2	TRBJ2-5	.	15	TGTGCCAGCAGCCGGCAGGGGATCAGGAAAGAGACCCAGTACTTC	CASSRQGIRKETQYF
few	TRBV5-1	TRBJ1-2	TRBD1	17	TGCGCCAGCAGCCACATCGGCCTCAGGGGGAAAAACTATGGCTACACCTTC	CASSHIGLRGKNYGYTF
.	TRBV5-1	TRBJ2-5	TRBD1	16	TGCGCCAGCAGCTTGGGGCAAGAACAGGGGAGAGAGACCCAGTACTTC	CASSLGQEQGRETQYF
.	TRBV10-3	TRBJ2-3	.	16	TGTGCCATCAGTGAGTCAGGCCCAACCACGACAGATACGCAGTATTTT	CAISESGPTTTDTQYF
.	TRBV5-1	TRBJ1-6	TRBD1	15	TGCGCCAGCAGCCATGGACAGGGGGCGGCTTCACCCCTCCACTTT	CASSHGQGAASPLHF
few	TRBV4-1	TRBJ2-7	.	16	TGCGCCAGCAGCCCATTACCGGGACGCAAGACCTACGAGCAGTACTTC	CASSPLPGRKTYEQYF
few	TRBV5-1	TRBJ2-1	.	17	TGCGCCAGCAGCACCGAGGGGGTTATCAGCTCCTACAATGAGCAGTTCTTC	CASSTEGVISSYNEQFF
.	TRBV20-1	TRBJ2-3	TRBD2	16	TGCAGTGCTCATTTGGCTAGCGGGAGGGCCTTAGATACGCAGTATTTT	CSAHLASGRALDTQYF
many	TRBV5-6	TRBJ2-4	TRBD1	15	TGTGCCAGCAGCTTGGGCCCCGGGACAGGGTGGATTGGGTACTTC	CASSLGPGTGWIGYF
few	TRBV24-1	TRBJ1-5	.	12	TGTGCCACCTCTGAGAGCAATCAGCCCCAGCATTTT	CATSESNQPQHF
.	TRBV15	TRBJ2-3	TRBD1	14	TGTGCCTCAAAAAGGGGGCGCGGGACAGATACGCAGTATTTT	CASKRGRGTDTQYF
few	TRBV29-1	TRBJ2-1	.	15	TGCAGCTCCCGCGGGTGGGGACCCTCCTACAATGAGCAGTTCTTC	CSSRGWGPSYNEQFF
.	TRBV2	TRBJ2-3	TRBD1	15	TGTGCCAGCAGTGACGGGACAGGGGTTGCAGATACGCAGTATTTT	CASSDGTGVADTQYF
.	TRBV5-1	TRBJ2-1	TRBD2	15	TGCGCCAGCAGCTCGGAGCGGGACCCTAAGGATGAGCAGTTCTTC	CASSSERDPKDEQFF
.	TRBV7-6	TRBJ2-7	.	13	TGTGCCAGCTCCCAGTCATTGAGGGGCGAGCAGTACTTC	CASSQSLRGEQYF
few	TRBV5-1	TRBJ2-1	.	15	TGCGCCAGCAGCTCTCAGACTAGAGGGAGAGATGAGCAGTTCTTC	CASSSQTRGRDEQFF
.	TRBV9	TRBJ1-4	.	16	TGTGCCAGCAGCGTTCGAATAGGGGGAACTAATGAAAAACTGTTTTTT	CASSVRIGGTNEKLFF
.	TRBV4-1	TRBJ2-7	.	14	TGCGCCAGCAGCCAAGTGGGGGGGGCCGTCCAGCAGTACTTC	CASSQVGGAVQQYF
few	TRBV5-1	TRBJ2-2	TRBD2	18	TGCGCCAGCAGCTACACAAGACTAGCGGGAAGGGACACCGGGGAGCTGTTTTTT	CASSYTRLAGRDTGELFF
.	TRBV20-1	TRBJ2-1	.	12	TGCAGTGCTAGGAGGGGGACTTATGAGCAGTTCTTC	CSARRGTYEQFF
few	TRBV20-1	TRBJ2-1	.	16	TGCAGTGCTAGATGTCATCAGCGGAAATCCTACAATGAGCAGTTCTTC	CSARCHQRKSYNEQFF
many	TRBV27	TRBJ2-7	.	13	TGTGCCAGCAGTTTTGGACAGTCCTACGAGCAGTACTTC	CASSFGQSYEQYF
few	TRBV12-3/TRBV12-4	TRBJ2-7	TRBD2	14	TGTGCCAGCAGTGACGGGACTAGAGGGTACGAGCAGTACTTC	CASSDGTRGYEQYF
.	TRBV5-1	TRBJ2-2	TRBD2	17	TGCGCCAGCAGCTTGGCGTGGACTAGCGCTAACACCGGGGAGCTGTTTTTT	CASSLAWTSANTGELFF
many	TRBV7-2	TRBJ2-7	.	15	TGTGCCAGCAGCTTAGCTAGGGAGGCGGTATACGAGCAGTACTTC	CASSLAREAVYEQYF
few	TRBV15	TRBJ2-7	TRBD2	16	TGTGCCACCAGCAGAGGACGAGGGACCGGGAGGGCCGAGCAGTACTTC	CATSRGRGTGRAEQYF
.	TRBV6-1	TRBJ1-1	.	11	TGTGCCAGCAGCCCCCGCGTTGAAGCTTTCTTT	CASSPRVEAFF
.	TRBV28	TRBJ2-6	.	15	TGTGCCAGCAGCTCCGGATCAGCTGGGGCCAACGTCCTGACTTTC	CASSSGSAGANVLTF
.	TRBV5-1	TRBJ2-3	TRBD2	16	TGCGCCAGCAGCCCGGGACTAGCGGGAGAGGCAGATACGCAGTATTTT	CASSPGLAGEADTQYF
.	TRBV20-1	TRBJ2-7	TRBD1	16	TGCAGTGCTAGAGATCCCCGGACAGGGTTCTCCTACGAGCAGTACTTC	CSARDPRTGFSYEQYF
few	TRBV29-1	TRBJ2-1	.	14	TGCAGCGTTGAAGGGGCTATCCGGGGCAATGAGCAGTTCTTC	CSVEGAIRGNEQFF
.	TRBV20-1	TRBJ1-4	TRBD1	15	TGCAGTGTTGAGCCTTCGGACAGGGAGTCTGAAAAACTGTTTTTT	CSVEPSDRESEKLFF
few	TRBV12-3/TRBV12-4	TRBJ2-2	.	14	TGTGCCAGCAGTTTTATAGGGGACACCGGGGAGCTGTTTTTT	CASSFIGDTGELFF
few	TRBV20-1	TRBJ2-3	.	15	TGCAGTGCTAGAGATGCAGTCTCTAGCACAGATACGCAGTATTTT	CSARDAVSSTDTQYF
few	TRBV12-3/TRBV12-4	TRBJ2-2	TRBD2	13	TGTGCCAGCAGTTTCGGACTAGCCGGGGAGCTGTTTTTT	CASSFGLAGELFF
many	TRBV29-1	TRBJ1-5	.	12	TGCAGCGTTGAGGGCCCCAATCAGCCCCAGCATTTT	CSVEGPNQPQHF
.	TRBV6-5	TRBJ2-3	TRBD2	15	TGTGCCAGCAGTTTCGTAGCGGGGAGCACAGATACGCAGTATTTT	CASSFVAGSTDTQYF
.	TRBV12-3/TRBV12-4	TRBJ2-7	TRBD1	12	TGTGCCAGCGGATGGGGGACAGCCGAGCAGTACTTC	CASGWGTAEQYF
.	TRBV20-1	TRBJ2-7	.	14	TGCAGTGCTAACCTAGCTGGTGGGTTCTACGAGCAGTACTTC	CSANLAGGFYEQYF
.	TRBV29-1	TRBJ2-1	TRBD2	12	TGCAGCGTTGGACTAGCGTTCAATGAGCAGTTCTTC	CSVGLAFNEQFF
few	TRBV3-1	TRBJ1-1	.	14	TGTGCCAGCAGCCAAGTCGGGACGTCTACCGAAGCTTTCTTT	CASSQVGTSTEAFF
.	TRBV29-1	TRBJ2-7	.	13	TGCAGCGGACGAGGGGGAGGCTGGGCCGAGCAGTACTTC	CSGRGGGWAEQYF
many	TRBV7-6	TRBJ2-1	.	15	TGTGCCAGCAGCTTAATGGCGGAGGCCTTCAATGAGCAGTTCTTC	CASSLMAEAFNEQFF
few	TRBV6-6	TRBJ2-5	.	13	TGTGCCAGCAGTTACTCGGCAAAGGTGACCCAGTACTTC	CASSYSAKVTQYF
.	TRBV12-3/TRBV12-4	TRBJ2-3	TRBD2	14	TGTGCCAGCAGTTTTCCTAGCGGGATGGGGACGCAGTATTTT	CASSFPSGMGTQYF
few	TRBV9	TRBJ2-1	.	13	TGTGCCAGCAGCGTAGACCCTGGGAGAGAGCAGTTCTTC	CASSVDPGREQFF
.	TRBV20-1	TRBJ1-1	.	14	TGCAGTGCTAGAGAGTTCAGGGGACGGGCTGAAGCTTTCTTT	CSAREFRGRAEAFF
many	TRBV4-1	TRBJ1-1	TRBD1	16	TGCGCCAGCAGCCTACCGGGACAGGGGCATTTTCCTGAAGCTTTCTTT	CASSLPGQGHFPEAFF
.	TRBV13	TRBJ2-7	TRBD2	18	TGTGCCAGCAGCTTAGGCCTGGGACTAGCGGGAAATGTTTACGAGCAGTACTTC	CASSLGLGLAGNVYEQYF
.	TRBV27	TRBJ1-4	.	14	TGTGCCAGCAGCCGCCTGGGCAGTCCTGAAAAACTGTTTTTT	CASSRLGSPEKLFF
once	TRBV20-1	TRBJ2-5	.	15	TGCAGTGCTAGAATGAGTATCGGACTCCAAGAGACCCAGTACTTC	CSARMSIGLQETQYF
many	TRBV5-1	TRBJ2-3	TRBD1	15	TGCGCCAGCAGTCCTGGGACAGGGTTTCCTCCCCCGCAGTATTTT	CASSPGTGFPPPQYF
.	TRBV28	TRBJ2-7	.	13	TGTGCCAGCAAGCTGCGGGGCAGGGACGAGCAGTACTTC	CASKLRGRDEQYF
.	TRBV9	TRBJ2-1	TRBD1	15	TGTGCCAGCAGCGTAGGAGGGACAGGGGCTTATGAGCAGTTCTTC	CASSVGGTGAYEQFF
few	TRBV5-6	TRBJ1-6	TRBD1	14	TGTGCCAGCAGCCACCGGGACAGGCCTTCACCCCTCCACTTT	CASSHRDRPSPLHF
few	TRBV28	TRBJ2-5	TRBD2	15	TGTGCCAGCAATGAAGCGGGAGGGCCACGGGAGACCCAGTACTTC	CASNEAGGPRETQYF